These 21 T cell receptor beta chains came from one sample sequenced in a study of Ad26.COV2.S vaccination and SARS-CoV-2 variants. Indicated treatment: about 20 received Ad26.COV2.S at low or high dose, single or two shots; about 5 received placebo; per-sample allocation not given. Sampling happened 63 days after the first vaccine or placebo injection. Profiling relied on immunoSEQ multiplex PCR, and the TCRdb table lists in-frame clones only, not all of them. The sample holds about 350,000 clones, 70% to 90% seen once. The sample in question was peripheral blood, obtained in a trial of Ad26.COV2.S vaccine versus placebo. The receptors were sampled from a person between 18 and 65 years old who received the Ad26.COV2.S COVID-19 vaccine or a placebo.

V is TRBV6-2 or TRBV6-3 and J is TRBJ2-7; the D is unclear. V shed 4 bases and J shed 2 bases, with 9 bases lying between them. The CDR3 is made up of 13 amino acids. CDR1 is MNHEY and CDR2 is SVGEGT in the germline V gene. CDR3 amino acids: CASSFSTPYEQYF. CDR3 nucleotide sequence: TGTGCCAGCAGTTTCTCCACCCCCTACGAGCAGTACTTC.

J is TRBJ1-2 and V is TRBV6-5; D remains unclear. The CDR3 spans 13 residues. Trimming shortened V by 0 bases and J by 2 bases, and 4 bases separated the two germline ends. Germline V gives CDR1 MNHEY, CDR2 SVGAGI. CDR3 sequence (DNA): TGTGCCAGCAGTTACTCTGAAAACTATGGCTACACCTTC. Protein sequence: CASSYSENYGYTF.

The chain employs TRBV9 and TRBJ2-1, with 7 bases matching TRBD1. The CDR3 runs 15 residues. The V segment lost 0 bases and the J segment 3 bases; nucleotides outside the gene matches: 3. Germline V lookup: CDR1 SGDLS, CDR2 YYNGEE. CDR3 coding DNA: TGTGCCAGCAGCGTAGGACAGGGTGGCTACAATGAGCAGTTCTTC. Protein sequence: CASSVGQGGYNEQFF.

This chain's CDR3 is CSARTDTEAFF. In DNA, the CDR3 is TGCAGTGCGAGGACGGACACTGAAGCTTTCTTT. The gene calls are TRBV20-1 and TRBJ1-1, with D uncertain. The CDR3 is 11 amino acids. CDR1 and CDR2 from the germline V gene are DFQATT and SNEGSKA (reference sequence). V dropped 6 bases and J dropped 3 bases, with 8 bases sitting between them.

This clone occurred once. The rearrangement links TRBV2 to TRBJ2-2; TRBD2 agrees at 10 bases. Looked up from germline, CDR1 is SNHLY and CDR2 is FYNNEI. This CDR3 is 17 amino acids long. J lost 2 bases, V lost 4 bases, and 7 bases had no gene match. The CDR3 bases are TGTGCCAGCAGTGTGCGTCTAGCGGGGGCAAACACCGGGGAGCTGTTTTTT. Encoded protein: CASSVRLAGANTGELFF.

The CDR3: CASTSGRSGANVLTF. In nucleotides, the CDR3 is TGTGCCAGCACTAGCGGGAGATCTGGGGCCAACGTCCTGACTTTC. The V gene is TRBV27, the J gene TRBJ2-6, with 10 bases fitting TRBD2. Trimming cost V 7 bases and J 1 base; bases outside gene matches: 1. Germline lookup yields CDR1 MNHEY and CDR2 SMNVEV (reference sequence). The CDR3 is made up of 15 amino acids.

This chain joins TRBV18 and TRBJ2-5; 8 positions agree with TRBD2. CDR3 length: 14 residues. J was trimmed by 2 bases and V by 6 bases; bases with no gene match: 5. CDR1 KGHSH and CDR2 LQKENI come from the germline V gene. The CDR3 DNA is TGTGCCAGCTCCCCTGTAGCGGGGCAAGAGACCCAGTACTTC. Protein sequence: CASSPVAGQETQYF.

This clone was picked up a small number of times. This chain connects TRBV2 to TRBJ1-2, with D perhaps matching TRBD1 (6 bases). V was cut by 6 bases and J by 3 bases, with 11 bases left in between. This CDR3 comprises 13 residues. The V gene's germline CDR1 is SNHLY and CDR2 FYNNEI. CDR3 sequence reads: CASSRTVDYGYTF. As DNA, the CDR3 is TGTGCCAGCAGCCGGACAGTAGACTATGGCTACACCTTC.

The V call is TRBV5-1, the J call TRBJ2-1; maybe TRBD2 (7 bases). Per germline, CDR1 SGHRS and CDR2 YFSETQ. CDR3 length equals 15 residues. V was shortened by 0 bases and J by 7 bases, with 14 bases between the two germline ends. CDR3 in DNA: TGCGCCAGCAGCTTGGTCGCGGGGGCGGGAAATGAGCAGTTCTTC. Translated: CASSLVAGAGNEQFF.

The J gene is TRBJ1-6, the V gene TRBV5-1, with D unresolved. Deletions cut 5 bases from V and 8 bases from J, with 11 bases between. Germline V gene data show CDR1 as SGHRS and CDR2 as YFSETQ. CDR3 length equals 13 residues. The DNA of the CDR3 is TGCGCCAGCAGTGTTGGGGTTGATTCACCCCTCCACTTT. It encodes CASSVGVDSPLHF.

The CDR3 DNA reads TGTGCCAGTAGGAAGACTGATAACACTGAAGCTTTCTTT. Its translation is CASRKTDNTEAFF. This chain uses TRBV19 with TRBJ1-1; D is ambiguous. Germline CDR1 LNHDA, CDR2 SQIVND (reference sequence). V was shortened by 6 bases and J by 2 bases, with 10 bases between the two germline ends. The length of the CDR3 is 13 residues.

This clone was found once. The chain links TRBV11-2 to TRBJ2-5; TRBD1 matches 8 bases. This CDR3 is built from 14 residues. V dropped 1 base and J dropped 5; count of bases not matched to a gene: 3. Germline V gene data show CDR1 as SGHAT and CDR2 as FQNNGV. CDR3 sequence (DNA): TGTGCCAGCAGCTTAGGTCAGGGGGCTGAGACCCAGTACTTC. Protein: CASSLGQGAETQYF. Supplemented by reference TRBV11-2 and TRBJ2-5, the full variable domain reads EAGVAQSPRYKIIEKRQSVAFWCNPISGHATLYWYQQILGQGPKLLIQFQNNGVVDDSQLPKDRFSAERLKGVDSTLKIQPAKLEDSAVYLCASSLGQGAETQYFGPGTRLLVL.

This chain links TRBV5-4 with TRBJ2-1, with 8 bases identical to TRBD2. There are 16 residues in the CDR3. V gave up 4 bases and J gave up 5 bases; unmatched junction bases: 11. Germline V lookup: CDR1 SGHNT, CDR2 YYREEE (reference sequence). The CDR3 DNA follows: TGTGCCAGCAGCCCGTTCGGGCGGGAGGTAAACAATGAGCAGTTCTTC. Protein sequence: CASSPFGREVNNEQFF. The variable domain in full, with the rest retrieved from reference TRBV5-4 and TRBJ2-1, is ETGVTQSPTHLIKTRGQQVTLRCSSQSGHNTVSWYQQALGQGPQFIFQYYREEENGRGNFPPRFSGLQFPNYSSELNVNALELDDSALYLCASSPFGREVNNEQFFGPGTRLTVL.

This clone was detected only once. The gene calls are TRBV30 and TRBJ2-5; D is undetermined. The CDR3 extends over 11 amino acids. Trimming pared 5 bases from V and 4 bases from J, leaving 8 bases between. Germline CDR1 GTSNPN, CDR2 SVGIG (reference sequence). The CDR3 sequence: CAWGVGETQYF. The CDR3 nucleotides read TGTGCCTGGGGGGTGGGAGAGACCCAGTACTTC.

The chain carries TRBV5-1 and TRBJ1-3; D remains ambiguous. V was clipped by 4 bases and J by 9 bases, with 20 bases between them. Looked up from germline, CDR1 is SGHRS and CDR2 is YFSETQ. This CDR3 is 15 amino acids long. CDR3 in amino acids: CASSPPPPPAVTIYF. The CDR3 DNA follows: TGCGCCAGCAGCCCGCCCCCACCCCCCGCCGTCACCATATATTTT.

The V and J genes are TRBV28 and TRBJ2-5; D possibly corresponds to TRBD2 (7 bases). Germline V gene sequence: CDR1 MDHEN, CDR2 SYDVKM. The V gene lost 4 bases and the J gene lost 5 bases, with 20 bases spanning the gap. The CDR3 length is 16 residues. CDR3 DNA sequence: TGTGCCAGCAGTTCGCCCGCGGGGGCAGAACGGGAGACCCAGTACTTC. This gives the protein CASSSPAGAERETQYF.

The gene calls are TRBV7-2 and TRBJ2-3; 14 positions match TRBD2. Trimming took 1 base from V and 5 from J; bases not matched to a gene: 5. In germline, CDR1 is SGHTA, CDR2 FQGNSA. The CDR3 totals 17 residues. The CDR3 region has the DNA TGTGCCAGCAGCTTAGTGACTAGCGGGGGGGCGAGAGATACGCAGTATTTT. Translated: CASSLVTSGGARDTQYF. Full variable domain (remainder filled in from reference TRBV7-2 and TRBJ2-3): GAGVSQSPSNKVTEKGKDVELRCDPISGHTALYWYRQSLGQGLEFLIYFQGNSAPDKSGLPSDRFSAERTGGSVSTLTIQRTQQEDSAVYLCASSLVTSGGARDTQYFGPGTRLTVL.

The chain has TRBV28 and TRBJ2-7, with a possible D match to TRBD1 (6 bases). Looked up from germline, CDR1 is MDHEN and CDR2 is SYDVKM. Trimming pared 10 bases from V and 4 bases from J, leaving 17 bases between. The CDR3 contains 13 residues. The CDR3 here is CATHLGDRYEQYF. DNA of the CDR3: TGTGCCACCCACCTTGGAGACAGGTACGAGCAGTACTTC.

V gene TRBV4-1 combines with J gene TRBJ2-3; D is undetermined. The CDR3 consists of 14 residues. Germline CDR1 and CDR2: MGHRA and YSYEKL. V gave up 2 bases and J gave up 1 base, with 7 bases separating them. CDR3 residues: CASSQPQGTDTQYF. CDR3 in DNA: TGCGCCAGCAGCCAACCGCAGGGCACAGATACGCAGTATTTT.

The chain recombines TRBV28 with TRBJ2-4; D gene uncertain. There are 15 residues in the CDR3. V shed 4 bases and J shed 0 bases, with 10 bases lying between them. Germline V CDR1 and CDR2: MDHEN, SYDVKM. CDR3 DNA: TGTGCCAGCAGTTATGTGCCTATAGCCAAAAACATTCAGTACTTC. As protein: CASSYVPIAKNIQYF.

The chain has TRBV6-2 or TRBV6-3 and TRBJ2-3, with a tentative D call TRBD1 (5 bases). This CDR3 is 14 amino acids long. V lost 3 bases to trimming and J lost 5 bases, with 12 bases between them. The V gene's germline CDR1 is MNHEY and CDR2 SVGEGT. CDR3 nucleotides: TGTGCCAGCAGTTATCCGGACACCTTAGATACGCAGTATTTT. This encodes CASSYPDTLDTQYF.